This T cell receptor (beta chain) was identified in a study of T cell responses to AZD1222 COVID-19 vaccine. Germline loops: CDR1 SEHNR, CDR2 FQNEAQ (reference sequence). V shed 6 bases and J 5 bases; nucleotides not matched to a gene: 8. This CDR3 comprises 15 residues. Points on this clone: Its antigen is undetermined.

Profiled with immunoSEQ multiplex PCR; TCRdb holds only in-frame clones, not every one. Among 150,000 to 200,000 clones listed, about 92% were seen once. Study-wide results and limits: Researchers report vaccine-associated CD4 TCRs spanning spike, with dominance at 160-218 and 743-854. AZD1222 recipients seropositive at baseline numbered only five to seven.

The receptor was isolated from an adult in good health. The sample here was peripheral blood, taken on day 0 of AZD1222 vaccination. The chain joins TRBV7-9 to TRBJ2-5, with TRBD2 matching 11 bases. The CDR3 protein is CASSSGTSGAETQYF. Written as DNA, the CDR3 is TGTGCCAGCAGTTCCGGGACTAGCGGTGCGGAGACCCAGTACTTC.